The T cell receptor beta chain under discussion was sequenced for a study of blood T cell repertoires in COVID-19. Study details: The cDNA or gDNA used as material had been derived from T cells, B-cell-depleted T cells, or PBMCs.

Per germline, CDR1 SQVTM and CDR2 ANQGSEA. V gave up 3 bases and J gave up 1 base, with 16 bases separating them. The CDR3 has 15 amino acids. This clone was recorded a few times. Original methodology: Reference gene primer amplification yielded estimated nucleated cell counts. The method was immunoSEQ multiplex PCR; TCRdb's version includes in-frame clones alone and lacks a portion of them. V and J calls and clone size come straight from that table; D and trimming were deduced from the DNA. Found here are about 80,000 clones, about 86% of them singletons; the top ten hold approximately 37%. The sequencing sample was made of peripheral blood. This TCR was recovered from an older man with active or convalescent COVID-19. The chain recombines TRBV29-1 with TRBJ2-7; no clear D. The DNA for the CDR3 is TGCAGCGTTGAGAAGGTGGGCTCCCCTTCCTACGAGCAGTACTTC. The encoded protein is CSVEKVGSPSYEQYF.